This T cell receptor beta chain was captured in a study of T cells in Graves' hyperthyroidism and ophthalmopathy. The investigators amplified TCR beta CDR3 regions from RNA transcripts. TCR CDR3 underwent first-round RT-PCR with the HTBI primer set. TCRdb reanalysed the multiplex PCR reads using MiXCR and keeps one entry per CDR3 protein. The sample records approximately 700,000 distinct CDR3 sequences, nearly 45% being singletons. This clonotype was recorded many times. Trimming cost V 3 bases and J 1 base, with 9 bases left between them. Germline V CDR1 and CDR2: KGHDR, SFDVKD. The CDR3 is made up of 14 amino acids.

The specimen was peripheral blood or thyroid tissue (not recorded which). This rearrangement joins TRBV24-1 to TRBJ2-7, with D possibly matching TRBD2 (5 bases). The sequence was collected from an adult man with Graves' disease, either hyperthyroidism or ophthalmopathy (not recorded which). The CDR3 is CATSDPGISYEQYF. The CDR3 nucleotides are TGTGCCACCAGTGATCCCGGGATTTCCTACGAGCAGTACTTC.